The 25 T cell receptor beta chains below come from one sample, sequenced in a study of CD8+CD57+ T cells in acquired aplastic anemia. TCR beta VDJ and CDR3 were profiled, and genomic DNA was the template. Via MiXCR, TCRdb re-called the reads, giving one row per CDR3 protein. There are 450,000 to 550,000 distinct CDR3 sequences in the sample; over 25% occur only once, and 0.75% to 0.95% lies in the top ten. Sequencing involved patients with CD8+CD57+ cell expansion previously shown by flow cytometry. Material for sequencing was sorted CD4+, CD8+, or CD8+CD57+ T cells (not recorded which) from PBMCs. The origin of the receptors is a human donor with aplastic anemia.

The chain employs TRBV25-1 and TRBJ1-2; no firm D call. The V and J ends lost 6 bases and 4 bases respectively, with 15 bases between them. The length of the CDR3 is 14 residues. Germline lookup yields CDR1 MGHDK and CDR2 SYGVNS. This CDR3 reads CASSPGVGAYGYTF. Here the CDR3 DNA reads TGTGCCAGCAGCCCAGGTGTTGGTGCCTATGGCTACACCTTC.

There are a few counts of this clonotype. With a much larger clone just one base away, this may be a read error. It is likely a read error, because the conserved phenylalanine at the end of the CDR3 is missing. V gene TRBV2 combines with J gene TRBJ1-2, with D tentatively TRBD1 (5 bases). The ends were cut back, 9 bases at V and 4 bases at J, with 21 bases in the middle. The CDR3 has 15 amino acids. Germline assignment: CDR1 SNHLY and CDR2 FYNNEI. This CDR3 is CARNWGGTEGYGYTS. CDR3 coding DNA: TGTGCCAGGAACTGGGGCGGTACCGAAGGCTATGGCTACACCTCC.

This clonotype has a handful of counts. V and J are TRBV7-2 and TRBJ2-1; D possibly corresponds to TRBD2 (6 bases). The CDR3 loop spans 14 amino acids. The germline V gene has CDR1 SGHTA and CDR2 FQGNSA. V was trimmed by 1 base and J by 5 bases, leaving 9 bases between them. CDR3 sequence reads: CASSLGAGHNEQFF. The CDR3 DNA follows: TGTGCCAGCAGCTTAGGGGCGGGACACAATGAGCAGTTCTTC.

This clonotype was found many times. CDR3 amino acids: CASSLGQGMSNQPQHF. The CDR3 DNA reads TGTGCCAGCAGCTTGGGACAGGGGATGAGCAATCAGCCCCAGCATTTT. The rearrangement uses TRBV7-8 and TRBJ1-5; TRBD1 matches at 10 bases. The J segment lost 1 base and the V segment lost 3 bases, leaving 3 bases of the junction unmatched. This CDR3 is 16 amino acids long. Germline CDR1 SGHVS, CDR2 FQNEAQ. Together with reference TRBV7-8 and TRBJ1-5, the CDR3 gives the full variable domain: GAGVSQSPRYKVAKRGQDVALRCDPISGHVSLFWYQQALGQGPEFLTYFQNEAQLDKSGLPSDRFFAERPEGSVSTLKIQRTQQEDSAVYLCASSLGQGMSNQPQHFGDGTRLSIL.

This clonotype was counted at least ten times. This chain joins TRBV9 and TRBJ2-5, with D possibly matching TRBD2 (5 bases). Per germline, CDR1 SGDLS and CDR2 YYNGEE. The CDR3 contains 13 residues. Trimming pared 2 bases from V and 4 bases from J, leaving 9 bases between. CDR3: CASSVRDLETQYF. DNA of the CDR3: TGTGCCAGCAGCGTTCGGGATCTAGAGACCCAGTACTTC.

This clonotype occurred many times. This chain uses TRBV5-1 with TRBJ2-7; TRBD2 aligns across 11 bases. This CDR3 has 14 residues. V dropped 4 bases and J dropped 6; count of bases not matched to a gene: 6. Per the germline V gene, CDR1 is SGHRS and CDR2 is YFSETQ. CDR3 loop: CASSNRGTSGEQYF. The CDR3 nucleotides are TGCGCCAGCAGCAACCGAGGGACTAGCGGCGAGCAGTACTTC.

This chain uses TRBV2 with TRBJ2-1; the D gene is possibly TRBD2 (5 bases). V lost 6 bases to trimming and J lost 13 bases, with 16 bases between them. CDR3 length: 12 residues. Per the germline V gene, CDR1 is SNHLY and CDR2 is FYNNEI. The CDR3 DNA reads as TGTGCCAGCAGGGAGGCCGGCAATGCTCAGTTCTTC. Residues: CASREAGNAQFF. Looking up the rest from reference TRBV2 and TRBJ2-1 gives the full variable domain: EPEVTQTPSHQVTQMGQEVILRCVPISNHLYFYWYRQILGQKVEFLVSFYNNEISEKSEIFDDQFSVERPDGSNFTLKIRSTKLEDSAMYFCASREAGNAQFFGPGTRLTVL.

The rearrangement joins TRBV15 to TRBJ2-7; D not resolved. V was pared by 3 bases and J by 0 bases, with 12 bases between. Germline V gives CDR1 LNHNV, CDR2 YYDKDF (reference sequence). The CDR3 spans 15 residues. The CDR3 DNA reads as TGTGCCACCAGCAGTGATCGTCTGAGCTCCTACGAGCAGTACTTC. Its protein product is CATSSDRLSSYEQYF.

There are many counts of this clonotype. This chain joins TRBV7-3 and TRBJ1-2, with 12 positions matching TRBD1. The CDR3 runs 15 residues. The germline V gene encodes CDR1 SGHTA and CDR2 FQGTGA. Trimming took 1 base from V and 7 from J; bases not matched to a gene: 4. The CDR3 DNA is TGTGCCAGCAGCTTAAGGGGACAGGGGGCCGGTGGCTACACCTTC. It yields the protein CASSLRGQGAGGYTF.

The V gene is TRBV7-2, the J gene TRBJ1-1; D is uncertain. Germline assignment: CDR1 SGHTA and CDR2 FQGNSA. The germline V and J ends were trimmed by 5 bases and 4 bases, with 14 bases remaining between them. The CDR3 runs to 14 residues. CDR3 amino acids: CASSPEMVGTEAFF. The DNA of the CDR3 is TGTGCCAGCAGCCCCGAGATGGTTGGCACTGAAGCTTTCTTT.

Turning to this clonotype: A read error is possible here, since a much larger clone lies one base away. This chain links TRBV2 with TRBJ2-4; 15 bases line up with TRBD2. From germline, CDR1 is SNHLY and CDR2 FYNNEI. The CDR3 is made up of 16 amino acids. With 7 bases clipped from V and 13 bases from J, the junction kept 14 bases outside the gene matches. CDR3 loop: CASKWTSGRADNEQYF. The CDR3 DNA is TGTGCCAGCAAATGGACTAGCGGGAGGGCCGACAATGAGCAGTACTTC.

The gene calls are TRBV20-1 and TRBJ1-1; perhaps TRBD1 as D (5 bases). The CDR3 runs to 13 residues. CDR1 is DFQATT and CDR2 is SNEGSKA in the germline V gene (reference sequence). Trimming removed 5 bases at V and 0 bases at J, with 10 bases between. This chain's CDR3 is CSAPGGVNTEAFF. The DNA for the CDR3 is TGCAGTGCTCCCGGGGGGGTGAACACTGAAGCTTTCTTT.

This clonotype was observed once. It may be a read error: a sequence one base away is much more abundant. The chain uses TRBV7-2 and TRBJ1-2; D not resolved. Germline V gene lookup returns CDR1 SGHTA and CDR2 FQGNSA. CDR3 length equals 13 residues. In nucleotides, the CDR3 is TGTGCCAGCAGCTTAGACTTGCCGGGAGGCTACGCCTTC. As protein: CASSLDLPGGYAF.

On this clonotype: This sequence may be a read error, since a much larger clone differs from it by one base. The chain combines TRBV24-1 with TRBJ1-1, with D unresolved. This CDR3 comprises 11 residues. Germline CDR1 KGHDR, CDR2 SFDVKD. Here the CDR3 DNA reads TGTGCCACCAGGGAGAACACTGGAGCTTTCTTT. As protein: CATRENTGAFF.

This sequence joins TRBV7-2 and TRBJ2-7; tentatively, D is TRBD1 or TRBD2 (5 bases each). The germline gives CDR1 SGHTA, CDR2 FQGNSA. The V end lost 5 bases, the J end lost 6 bases, and 17 bases lay between the germline ends. This CDR3 comprises 14 residues. The CDR3 reads CASSRRDVGGEQYF. For the CDR3, the DNA is TGTGCCAGCAGCCGCCGGGACGTTGGGGGCGAGCAGTACTTC. Looking up the rest from reference TRBV7-2 and TRBJ2-7 gives the full variable domain: GAGVSQSPSNKVTEKGKDVELRCDPISGHTALYWYRQSLGQGLEFLIYFQGNSAPDKSGLPSDRFSAERTGGSVSTLTIQRTQQEDSAVYLCASSRRDVGGEQYFGPGTRLTVT.

This clonotype was observed many times. This sequence joins TRBV5-1 and TRBJ1-6; D uncertain. Germline V gene lookup returns CDR1 SGHRS and CDR2 YFSETQ. V shed 0 bases and J shed 6 bases, with 4 bases lying between them. The CDR3 runs 13 residues. Here the CDR3 DNA reads TGCGCCAGCAGCTTGGACACTAATTCACCCCTCCACTTT. Its translation: CASSLDTNSPLHF.

This clonotype came up many times. This rearrangement joins TRBV7-8 to TRBJ1-6; no clear D gene. CDR3 length: 15 residues. The germline V gene encodes CDR1 SGHVS and CDR2 FQNEAQ. With 1 base removed from V and 9 bases from J, the gap between germline ends came to 13 bases. CDR3 region: CASSLVGLSLSPLHF. The CDR3 region has the DNA TGTGCCAGCAGCTTAGTCGGGCTTAGTCTTTCACCCCTCCACTTT.

A word on this clonotype: Relative to the germline gene, one junction end is altered; a read error may explain this. V and J are TRBV10-3 and TRBJ2-1; D remains unclear. The germline V gene encodes CDR1 ENHRY and CDR2 SYGVKD. The CDR3 consists of 15 residues. CDR3: CASSRTDRSYNEQFF. The CDR3 region has the DNA TGTGCCAGCAGTCGAACTGACCGCTCCTACAATGAGCAGTTCTTC.

The rearrangement links TRBV6-1 to TRBJ1-2; D ambiguous. V dropped 2 bases and J dropped 5 bases, with 9 bases sitting between them. The CDR3 spans 13 residues. Germline loops: CDR1 MNHNS, CDR2 SASEGT. The CDR3 sequence is CASSERLTYGYTF. The CDR3 DNA is TGTGCCAGCAGTGAAAGACTGACTTATGGCTACACCTTC.

Details on this clonotype: Germline is not matched at one junction end, which may reflect a read error. This rearrangement joins TRBV10-3 to TRBJ1-6; no clear D. The CDR3 spans 16 residues. The germline CDR1 and CDR2 sequences are ENHRY and SYGVKD. CDR3: CASSFSRTPNNSPLHF. CDR3 bases: TGTGCCAGCAGTTTTTCTAGGACTCCTAACAATTCACCCCTCCACTTT.

In this sample, this clonotype turned up many times. The CDR3 region has the DNA TGTGCCAGCAGCCTCCCTCAGGGTGACGGCTACACCTTC. Translation: CASSLPQGDGYTF. This chain connects TRBV5-6 to TRBJ1-2; a weak D match, TRBD1 (5 bases). Germline V lookup: CDR1 SGHDT, CDR2 YYEEEE. The CDR3 consists of 13 residues. V lost 4 bases to trimming and J lost 8 bases, with 15 bases between them.

The rearrangement uses TRBV19 and TRBJ1-5; 7 bases agree with TRBD1. V shed 7 bases and J 7 bases; nucleotides not matched to a gene: 10. Germline V gives CDR1 LNHDA, CDR2 SQIVND (reference sequence). The CDR3 length is 14 residues. CDR3 coding DNA: TGTGCCAGTATTTCCCACAGGGGAGGCCAGCCCCAGCATTTT. Its translation: CASISHRGGQPQHF.

This clonotype turned up a few times. The V call is TRBV25-1, the J call TRBJ1-1, with D possibly being TRBD1 (6 bases). Germline assignment: CDR1 MGHDK and CDR2 SYGVNS. The CDR3 runs 15 residues. Deletions cut 6 bases from V and 4 bases from J, with 18 bases between. CDR3 nucleotides: TGTGCCAGCAGCCAAGCTAACAGGGTTACCACTGAAGCTTTCTTT. Translating gives CASSQANRVTTEAFF.

This clonotype was counted between two and nine times. The chain combines TRBV20-1 with TRBJ1-5, with unresolved D. The V gene's germline CDR1 is DFQATT and CDR2 SNEGSKA (reference sequence). The ends were cut back, 5 bases at V and 2 bases at J, with 22 bases in the middle. There are 17 residues in the CDR3. Written as DNA, the CDR3 is TGCAGTGCTCCCCAGGAGGGCTCGGGTGGACGCAATCAGCCCCAGCATTTT. Protein product: CSAPQEGSGGRNQPQHF.

Remarks on this clonotype: Possible read error: a much larger clone is one base away. The gene calls are TRBV7-2 and TRBJ1-6; D unclear. The germline V gene has CDR1 SGHTA and CDR2 FQGNSA. V lost 3 bases to trimming and J lost 1 base, with 7 bases between them. The CDR3 spans 15 residues. The CDR3 DNA follows: TGTGCCAGCAGCTTTAGTCCGTCCTATAATTCACCCCTCCACTTT. This codes for CASSFSPSYNSPLHF.